This TCR beta chain was recovered during a study of blood T cells in healthy people across ages. Next came a second PCR, run for about 7 to 12 cycles, which used a sample-barcoded 5' primer along with a J-beta primer mix. Every cDNA was tagged by a template-switch adaptor with 12 random nucleotides. The yield of each sample was at least 2.5 million CDR3-containing paired-end reads. TCRdb reprocessed the 5' RACE reads via MiXCR and lists one record per CDR3 protein. The sample comprises roughly 900,000 distinct CDR3 sequences, roughly 52% of which are singletons, and around an eighth rests with the top ten. V dropped 8 bases and J dropped 1 base, with 18 bases sitting between them. From germline, CDR1 is ENHRY and CDR2 SYGVKD. The CDR3 has 15 residues.

V and J are TRBV10-3 and TRBJ2-7; D might be TRBD1 (6 bases). The specimen sequenced was blood. This TCR came from a man aged 30-40 years in good health. CDR3 bases: TGTGCCATCCAGTCGTCCCGGGACAAGTCCTACGAGCAGTACTTC. Protein: CAIQSSRDKSYEQYF.